This TCR beta chain was sequenced for a study of cytomegalovirus exposure and HLA in healthy donors. Study results and limitations: In a later analysis, common viral pathogens appeared linked to several of the most significant clusters.

The study ran its PCR with 60 Vbeta and 13 Jbeta primers. Original data processing: Some 11 million of the roughly 77 million unique TCR beta chains counted in a later analysis were shared. Profiling relied on immunoSEQ multiplex PCR, and the TCRdb table lists in-frame clones only, not all of them. Clone size and V and J calls were adopted from that table, with D and trimming inferred from the DNA. This sample carries 70,000 to 100,000 clones, about two thirds of them seen once, and the ten largest clones take 5.5% to 8%. About this clone: What it recognizes is unknown.

V was clipped by 4 bases and J by 4 bases, with 2 bases between them. From germline, CDR1 is LNHDA and CDR2 SQIVND (reference sequence). The CDR3 covers 11 residues. The source material was PBMCs. The chain recombines TRBV19 with TRBJ2-1, with D hard to call. The TCR was taken from a woman aged 45-65 years in good health and CMV-seropositive. CDR3 coding DNA: TGTGCCAGTAGTACGTACAATGAGCAGTTCTTC. This encodes CASSTYNEQFF.